Ten or more counts support the clone carrying this T cell receptor (beta chain). The entry originates in a study of T cells after yellow fever vaccination. Study summary: Preparing low-cell-number fractions relied on SMART-Seq v4 Ultra Low Input.

This CDR3 has 15 residues. V shed 7 bases and J shed 0 bases, with 13 bases lying between them. Findings and caveats of the study: The presence of abundant clonotypes contaminating from the bulk population was possible in FACS-sorted repertoires. Faster peaking, at day 5 versus 15, marked a secondary response that was weaker.

Conversion of TCR transcripts into cDNA relied on 5'RACE template switching, which added a universal primer site and UMIs. TCRdb processed the 5' RACE reads anew with MiXCR; each CDR3 protein has one entry. The sample has around 40,000 distinct CDR3 sequences, roughly 7% seen once. Sequencing was performed on CD8+ T cells not binding an NS4B(214-222) dextramer, sorted from PBMCs, taken 45 days after the yellow fever booster vaccination. The chain recombines TRBV23-1 with TRBJ2-1; D not certain. TRBV23-1 counts as an open reading frame of uncertain function. The TCR sequence derives from a young man who received the YFV17D yellow fever vaccine. The CDR3 DNA is TGCGCCAGCAATCTTAACCACCCCTCCTACAATGAGCAGTTCTTC. Translated, it gives CASNLNHPSYNEQFF.